This T cell receptor beta chain was captured by sequencing in a study of regulatory T cells in long-lasting Graves disease. General study points: The TCR repertoire of persistent Graves' patients was less diverse than that of newly diagnosed ones. Persistent disease showed a preference for TRBV28, TRBJ1-2 and TRBJ2-5.

Time point here: persistent/refractory GD, antithyroid drugs over 5 years with positive TRAb. Scientists built the TCR library using RNA that was extracted from PBMCs. CDR1 and CDR2 (germline): LNHNV, YYDKDF (reference sequence). The CDR3 totals 15 residues. With 6 bases removed from V and 1 base from J, the gap between germline ends came to 15 bases. In the case of this clonotype: Its antigen remains unknown. The CDR3 does not close with the conserved phenylalanine or tryptophan, likely indicating a read error.

With iRepertoire HTBI primers and Arm-PCR of CDR3 regions, TCR beta libraries were built. TCRdb reanalysed the multiplex PCR reads using MiXCR and keeps one entry per CDR3 protein. The data show some 300,000 distinct CDR3 sequences, 22% seen once. The chain couples TRBV15 to TRBJ2-5; D is perhaps TRBD1 or TRBD2 (5 bases each). The sequencing here drew on peripheral blood mononuclear cells (PBMCs), taken when the disease was refractory, from a patient treated with antithyroid drugs. The TCR comes from a female donor with Graves disease. The DNA for the CDR3 is TGTGCCACCAGGGCCCTGGGACCGGCCCAAGAGACCCAGTACCTC. Encoded protein: CATRALGPAQETQYL.